The present entry profiles one TCR beta chain with its context. This clone has a count of ten or more. The clone's antigen remains unknown. No base quality information exists; no much larger clone differs at one position. From the cysteine through the phenylalanine, the CDR3 covers 15 amino acids. Kept here is only the CDR3 DNA, which spans 45 bases and is read in frame from base 1. Looking up the germline V gene (reference sequence) yields CDR1 GTSNPN and CDR2 SVGIG. The V and J ends are trimmed by 1 base and 5 bases, leaving 15 bases between them. These data originate in a study of cytotoxic CD8 clonotypes in ibrutinib-treated CLL (dated by TCRdb to the early 2020s). Study-wide context: The cohort had about a dozen relapsed/refractory and about 15 treatment-naive patients; roughly 18 were IGHV unmutated. Responses were partial in around 25 patients and complete in 2; after median about 5.5 years follow-up, some 14 stayed in remission and 12 progressed. The response samples were drawn at a median of approximately 12 months into treatment, with a range of about 6 to 36 months. On average, each sample yielded 255,043 productive templates and tens of thousands of productive rearrangements. Longitudinal samples were available for about 30% of the roughly 86 trial participants. Cryopreserved peripheral blood mononuclear cells were obtained before treatment, at response, and at either sustained remission or disease progression. All remission and progressive disease samples were collected while patients were still receiving ibrutinib.

A MiSeq instrument was used for deep resolution sequencing, which targeted depths ranging from 1 in 1 million up to 1 in 200,000 T cells, with coverage averaging 10x for each clonotype. The immunoSEQ hsTCRB Kit was used to generate the TCR beta libraries. On the authors' methods: ImmunoSEQ Data Assistant and ImmunoSEQ Analyzer were used for data analysis, and V, D and J genes were assigned according to IMGT definitions. Clonality, which ranges from 0 to 1, was calculated by subtracting the normalized Shannon entropy of productive rearrangement frequencies from one. Only overrepresented clonotypes making up at least 0.05% of each patient's repertoire were included in the public clonotype analysis. Around 14 repertoires from age-matched healthy donors, obtained from immuneACCESS, served as clonality controls. TCRdb provides this immuneACCESS table in a form limited to in-frame rearrangements. Some clones are lacking; in checked studies, under half of them reflect an unresolved V gene, and why the rest are absent is not known. V and J calls and clone size are those listed in that table; D and trimming were worked out from the DNA. The sample table contains roughly 53,000 clones; only one count was recorded for approximately 54% of them. The top ten clones comprise 20% to 30% of the sample.

What this sample's time point label stands for: progressive disease on ibrutinib. For TCR beta library preparation, roughly 2 micrograms of genomic DNA were extracted from the cryopreserved PBMCs. Longitudinal blood samples from CLL patients receiving ibrutinib monotherapy were subjected to high-throughput TCR beta sequencing. The patients were enrolled in a single-center, open-label phase 2 trial of ibrutinib monotherapy. The full study reports these points: Baseline clonality was found to be higher than that of age-matched healthy donors and was strongly correlated with circulating CD8+ T-cell counts. Public clonotypes were rare and either contracted or stayed stable during treatment, and the rise in clonality at ibrutinib response reflected the expansion of private clonotypes. An increase in clonality was observed at ibrutinib response, with clonality remaining stable during sustained remission and falling back toward baseline at progression. Lymph node repertoires were not examined, and the timing of sampling was not matched between patients in sustained remission and those whose disease progressed.

This TCR came from a human donor with chronic lymphocytic leukemia. The sequenced sample was PBMCs, obtained at disease progression, from a patient treated with ibrutinib. This chain is built from TRBV30 and TRBJ1-5, with the D gene too uncertain to name. The base sequence is TGTGCCTGGAGTGACAACGTGGGCAGATATCAGCCCCAGCATTTT. Its translation reads: CAWSDNVGRYQPQHF.